This T cell receptor beta chain appears in the sequencing data of a study of T-cell reconstitution after alpha-beta-depleted transplantation in children. Study-wide points: In patients about two months after transplant, alpha-beta T cells reportedly arose from several hundred expanded graft clones. Newly generated T cells supplied most T-cell counts and diversity one year post-transplant. From surviving recipient T cells and thymic progenitors came the high day-60 TCRbeta diversity observed in some patients.

Per germline, CDR1 SGHRS and CDR2 YFSETQ. The CDR3 contains 12 residues. Trimming stripped 0 bases from V and 5 bases from J, with 5 bases between. Researchers prepared the TCRbeta library using unique molecular identifiers, the study reports. TCRdb re-called the PCR reads through MiXCR, storing one row per CDR3 protein. Of some 290,000 distinct CDR3 sequences in the sample, around 25% are singletons; the top ten hold approximately 9.9%. This clonotype has a handful of counts. Its specificity is unknown. The rearrangement uses TRBV5-1 and TRBJ2-5; the D is unclear. The clonotype comes from a male patient younger than 18 who had a stem cell transplant for acute lymphoblastic leukemia, so the T cells may come from the graft donor. The sample here was PBMCs, mostly from graft donor cells, taken 180 days after TCRalphabeta/CD19-depleted stem cell transplant. In nucleotides, the CDR3 is TGCGCCAGCAGCTTGGCCGCGGAGACCCAGTACTTC. This translates into CASSLAAETQYF.